This record looks at one T cell receptor beta chain sequence and its context. Its target is unknown. It may be a read error: a sequence one base away is much more abundant. A second PCR of about 6 to 12 cycles used a sample-barcoded 5' primer and a J-beta primer mix. MiXCR, applied by TCRdb to the 5' RACE reads, yields one record per CDR3 protein. Here the sample spans more than 1.4 million distinct CDR3 sequences, approximately 42% being singletons. The data originate from a study of blood T cells in healthy people across ages. Study in general: There was about one barcoded beta molecule captured by template switching per two T cells. Study-wide results and caveats: Researchers judged that diversity estimates from one million T cells fell short of true values.

Trimming removed 3 bases at V and 4 bases at J, with 13 bases between. The CDR3 contains 14 residues. Per the germline V gene, CDR1 is DFQATT and CDR2 is SNEGSKA (reference sequence). Sequencing was performed on blood. The chain couples TRBV20-1 to TRBJ1-5; D gene ambiguous. This sequence originates from a woman aged 18-29 years in good health. CDR3 coding DNA: TGCAGTGCTAGCAACGAATATAGAAATCAGCCCCAGCATTTT. Translation: CSASNEYRNQPQHF.